The 14 T cell receptor beta chains below were found in one sample sequenced in a study of circulating and synovial CD4+ cells in juvenile arthritis. Sequencing used immunoSEQ multiplex PCR; TCRdb keeps in-frame clones, though not all of them. The profile shows 35,000 or so clones, roughly 95% of them singletons. Sequences were obtained from CD4+ T cells from blood. Receptors originate from a human donor with juvenile idiopathic arthritis.

This CDR3 is CASTQGASLYNEQFF. The CDR3 coding sequence is TGTGCCAGCACCCAGGGCGCCTCTTTATACAATGAGCAGTTCTTC. The chain carries TRBV5-6 and TRBJ2-1; the D gene is possibly TRBD1 (5 bases). This CDR3 has 15 residues. In germline, CDR1 is SGHDT, CDR2 YYEEEE. Trimming stripped 6 bases from V and 4 bases from J, with 17 bases between.

The chain has TRBV9 and TRBJ1-6, with TRBD1 as a possible D gene (5 bases). This CDR3 is 15 amino acids long. The germline V and J ends were trimmed by 0 bases and 9 bases, with 13 bases remaining between them. CDR1 is SGDLS and CDR2 is YYNGEE in the germline V gene. CDR3 amino acids: CASSVEAGKGSPLHF. The CDR3 DNA reads TGTGCCAGCAGCGTAGAGGCAGGGAAGGGTTCACCCCTCCACTTT. Full variable domain (remainder filled in from reference TRBV9 and TRBJ1-6): DSGVTQTPKHLITATGQRVTLRCSPRSGDLSVYWYQQSLDQGLQFLIQYYNGEERAKGNILERFSAQQFPDLHSELNLSSLELGDSALYFCASSVEAGKGSPLHFGNGTRLTVT.

The J gene is TRBJ1-1, the V gene TRBV6-5; the D is unclear. The CDR3 covers 12 residues. Trimming left V 6 bases short and J 4 bases short, with 9 bases between. Germline CDR1 is MNHEY and CDR2 is SVGAGI. This CDR3 reads CASRGQATEAFF. The CDR3 nucleotides read TGTGCCAGCAGAGGTCAGGCCACTGAAGCTTTCTTT.

This clone was seen a single time. The chain links TRBV10-3 to TRBJ1-5; 10 bases line up with TRBD1. V was pared by 6 bases and J by 3 bases, with 11 bases of the junction left unmatched. Germline CDR1 reads ENHRY; CDR2 reads SYGVKD. The CDR3 has 17 amino acids. CDR3 nucleotide sequence: TGTGCCATCAGCTCCGGGACAGGGGCCGTGATCAATCAGCCCCAGCATTTT. Translated, it gives CAISSGTGAVINQPQHF.

This chain joins TRBV5-1 and TRBJ1-2; TRBD1 aligns across 7 bases. The V segment lost 0 bases and the J segment 4 bases; nucleotides outside the gene matches: 3. The CDR3 totals 14 residues. The germline V gene encodes CDR1 SGHRS and CDR2 YFSETQ. CDR3 nucleotide sequence: TGCGCCAGCAGCTTGGACAGGGGCGGCTATGGCTACACCTTC. Translating it yields CASSLDRGGYGYTF.

This rearrangement joins TRBV18 to TRBJ2-3; D not certain. This CDR3 has 15 residues. Germline lookup yields CDR1 KGHSH and CDR2 LQKENI. The V end was cut by 0 bases, the J end by 9 bases, with 16 bases between. As DNA, the CDR3 is TGTGCCAGCTCACCACCGTCCGACTCCTTGAAGACGCAGTATTTT. This encodes CASSPPSDSLKTQYF.

The rearrangement joins TRBV28 to TRBJ1-5; 7 positions match TRBD1. V lost 6 bases, J lost 8 bases, and 4 bases stayed unmatched. Germline CDR1 MDHEN, CDR2 SYDVKM. The CDR3 extends over 12 amino acids. CDR3 nucleotides: TGTGCCAGCAGGACAGGGATCGAGCCCCAGCATTTT. Its translation: CASRTGIEPQHF. The full variable domain, rest sourced from reference TRBV28 and TRBJ1-5, is DVKVTQSSRYLVKRTGEKVFLECVQDMDHENMFWYRQDPGLGLRLIYFSYDVKMKEKGDIPEGYSVSREKKERFSLILESASTNQTSMYLCASRTGIEPQHFGDGTRLSIL.

J is TRBJ1-1 and V is TRBV7-2; D is ambiguous. The V gene lost 1 base and the J gene lost 4 bases, with 13 bases spanning the gap. Per germline, CDR1 SGHTA and CDR2 FQGNSA. The length of the CDR3 is 15 residues. CDR3 loop: CASSLGGGKGTEAFF. CDR3 DNA: TGTGCCAGCAGCTTAGGGGGAGGGAAAGGCACTGAAGCTTTCTTT. Full variable domain (outside the CDR3, taken from reference TRBV7-2 and TRBJ1-1): GAGVSQSPSNKVTEKGKDVELRCDPISGHTALYWYRQSLGQGLEFLIYFQGNSAPDKSGLPSDRFSAERTGGSVSTLTIQRTQQEDSAVYLCASSLGGGKGTEAFFGQGTRLTVV.

This clone appeared a single time. The chain links TRBV7-3 to TRBJ2-3; 12 bases agree with TRBD2. Trimming took 4 bases from V and 6 from J; bases not matched to a gene: 8. This CDR3 region has 16 residues. CDR1 is SGHTA, CDR2 FQGTGA, per germline. The CDR3 nucleotides are TGTGCCAGCAGCTCCCCTAGCGGGGGGGCCCCCGATACGCAGTATTTT. Its translation is CASSSPSGGAPDTQYF.

A single count supports this clone. CDR3 region: CASRQGAEKLFF. The CDR3, as DNA: TGTGCCAGTAGACAGGGTGCTGAAAAACTGTTTTTT. This chain connects TRBV19 to TRBJ1-4, with D tentatively TRBD1 (6 bases). Trimming cost V 6 bases and J 7 bases, with 9 bases left between them. CDR3 length: 12 residues. Germline values: CDR1 LNHDA, CDR2 SQIVND (reference sequence).

This clone has a handful of counts. The chain has TRBV19 and TRBJ2-1, with TRBD2 matching 8 bases. The germline gives CDR1 LNHDA, CDR2 SQIVND (reference sequence). The CDR3 spans 16 residues. V was clipped by 8 bases and J by 0 bases; unmatched bases: 9. The CDR3 here is CASGTSGMSSYNEQFF. CDR3 DNA: TGTGCCAGTGGAACTAGCGGAATGAGCTCCTACAATGAGCAGTTCTTC.

The V call is TRBV28, the J call TRBJ2-5; TRBD1 aligns across 9 bases. Near its end, the DNA agrees better with TRBJ2-7, so the J call may be wrong. CDR1 is MDHEN and CDR2 is SYDVKM in the germline V gene. The CDR3 length is 14 residues. CDR3 DNA: TGTGCCAGCAGTTTGACAGGGGGAACCTACGAGCAGTACTTC. Amino acid sequence: CASSLTGGTYEQYF.

V and J are TRBV7-9 and TRBJ1-3; no clear D gene. The CDR3 totals 15 residues. Germline assignment: CDR1 SEHNR and CDR2 FQNEAQ (reference sequence). The V and J ends lost 5 bases and 0 bases respectively, with 11 bases between them. The CDR3 bases are TGTGCCAGCAGCCAAAAGACGGGCTCTGGAAACACCATATATTTT. Translated, it gives CASSQKTGSGNTIYF.

The chain combines TRBV11-1 with TRBJ2-5; 13 bases match TRBD2. V was clipped by 5 bases and J by 4 bases; unmatched bases: 7. Germline lookup yields CDR1 SGHAT and CDR2 FQDESV (reference sequence). The CDR3 is 16 amino acids. The CDR3: CASSLNGLAGVETQYF. The CDR3 DNA sequence: TGTGCCAGCAGCCTAAACGGACTAGCGGGGGTAGAGACCCAGTACTTC.